The clone carrying this TCR beta chain has only a few counts. The data derive from a study of metastatic and nonmetastatic thyroid tumors. The entire patient cohort was treatment-naive prior to thyroid surgery. TCRdb re-analyzed the PCR reads through MiXCR. The repertoire holds more than 65,000 clones, 12% to 15% seen once, with more than 6.5% in the top ten. J gave up 10 bases and V 5 bases, and 15 bases lay outside the gene matches. This CDR3 comprises 16 residues. The receptor's source is a male donor with papillary thyroid cancer or a benign thyroid nodule (not recorded which). Some clones in this sample may be carry-over from other donors' samples. V and J are TRBV12-3 or TRBV12-4 and TRBJ2-1; 9 nucleotides align to TRBD1. The sample consisted of blood. The CDR3 is CASSTGTGILVWEQFF. The CDR3 nucleotides are TGTGCCAGCAGTACCGGGACAGGGATTTTAGTTTGGGAGCAGTTCTTC.